The 31 T cell receptor beta chains given below trace back to one sample, sequenced in a study of identical twins. Using its own MiXCR run on the 5' RACE reads, TCRdb lists one record per CDR3 protein. The table has 200,000 to 250,000 distinct CDR3 sequences, under 8.5% seen once. This sample was also put to use in a study of T cells expressing NK-cell markers.

The specimen was CD8+ T cells sorted from blood. The receptors shown here come from a young woman in good health.

The V and J genes are TRBV9 and TRBJ2-1; a possible D gene is TRBD1 (5 bases). Trimming took 1 base from V and 5 from J, leaving 10 bases between them. Germline V gene lookup returns CDR1 SGDLS and CDR2 YYNGEE. The CDR3 is made up of 14 amino acids. DNA of the CDR3: TGTGCCAGCAGCGTAACAGGATCAAACAATGAGCAGTTCTTC. Amino acids: CASSVTGSNNEQFF.

This clonotype was seen at least ten times. The V call is TRBV13, the J call TRBJ2-7; possibly TRBD1 for D (6 bases). This CDR3 is built from 15 residues. CDR1 is PRHDT, CDR2 FYEKMQ, per germline (reference sequence). The V gene lost 5 bases and the J gene lost 0 bases, with 14 bases spanning the gap. The CDR3 loop reads CASSPQGESSYEQYF. The DNA of the CDR3 is TGTGCCAGCAGCCCACAGGGCGAGAGCTCCTACGAGCAGTACTTC.

The V and J genes are TRBV4-1 and TRBJ2-1; 9 bases are shared with TRBD1. CDR3 length: 19 residues. Losses at the gene ends were 2 bases for V and 0 bases for J; bases not matched to a gene: 11. CDR1 and CDR2 (germline): MGHRA, YSYEKL. This CDR3 reads CASSQRKPGTGSSYNEQFF. The CDR3 DNA reads as TGCGCCAGCAGCCAACGGAAACCCGGGACAGGGAGCTCCTACAATGAGCAGTTCTTC.

This chain links TRBV6-2 or TRBV6-3 with TRBJ2-7; TRBD2 matches at 9 bases. Per the germline V gene, CDR1 is MNHEY and CDR2 is SVGEGT. J gave up 0 bases and V 2 bases, and 2 bases lay outside the gene matches. This CDR3 spans 15 amino acids. The CDR3 is CASSYGTSLSYEQYF. Written as DNA, the CDR3 is TGTGCCAGCAGTTACGGGACTAGCCTCTCCTACGAGCAGTACTTC.

The genes are TRBV5-6 and TRBJ2-7, with D perhaps matching TRBD1 (6 bases). Germline assignment: CDR1 SGHDT and CDR2 YYEEEE. This CDR3 is built from 14 residues. The V and J ends lost 4 bases and 5 bases respectively, with 16 bases between them. CDR3 loop: CASSPGQGIDEQYF. CDR3 DNA: TGTGCCAGCAGCCCGGGGCAGGGGATCGACGAGCAGTACTTC.

The rearrangement links TRBV20-1 to TRBJ2-1, with 9 bases identical to TRBD2. V shed 1 base and J 3 bases; nucleotides not matched to a gene: 4. In germline, CDR1 is DFQATT, CDR2 SNEGSKA (reference sequence). The CDR3 covers 15 residues. The chain's CDR3 is CSARVAGAVYNEQFF. CDR3 in DNA: TGCAGTGCTAGAGTAGCGGGAGCAGTCTACAATGAGCAGTTCTTC.

The sample holds a few counts of this clonotype. This chain connects TRBV10-1 to TRBJ2-7, with D possibly being TRBD1 (7 bases). Trimming pared 7 bases from V and 2 bases from J, leaving 18 bases between. Germline V CDR1 and CDR2: WNHNN, SYGVQD (reference sequence). This CDR3 is built from 15 residues. The CDR3 is CASINLRGVPYEQYF. The CDR3 region has the DNA TGCGCCAGCATCAATCTCAGGGGGGTCCCCTACGAGCAGTACTTC.

This clonotype was picked up a small number of times. J is TRBJ1-1 and V is TRBV10-2; D is undetermined. Trimming stripped 8 bases from V and 3 bases from J, with 13 bases between. In germline, CDR1 is WSHSY, CDR2 SAAADI. The CDR3 has 13 residues. The CDR3 nucleotides are TGCGCCAGCGTAGGGCCGACTCACACTGAAGCTTTCTTT. It yields the protein CASVGPTHTEAFF.

This clonotype has ten or more counts. The chain links TRBV5-5 to TRBJ2-1; D ambiguous. Germline V lookup: CDR1 SGHKS, CDR2 YYEKEE (reference sequence). The V end lost 0 bases, the J end lost 9 bases, and 10 bases lay between the germline ends. The CDR3 covers 13 residues. Here the CDR3 DNA reads TGTGCCAGCAGCTTGGCGTCGTCTGCTGAGCAGTTCTTC. Its translation is CASSLASSAEQFF.

The CDR3, as DNA: TGTGCCAGCAGTTACTGGGCTAGCGGGACTGAGCAGTTCTTC. This gives the protein CASSYWASGTEQFF. J is TRBJ2-1 and V is TRBV6-2 or TRBV6-3; 9 bases map to TRBD2. The germline CDR1 and CDR2 sequences are MNHEY and SVGEGT. The CDR3 is 14 residues long. V lost 1 base and J lost 9; bases outside the gene matches: 4.

This clonotype was counted many times. The V call is TRBV6-5, the J call TRBJ2-1; D may match TRBD1 or TRBD2 (7 bases each). The CDR3 contains 15 residues. The germline V gene encodes CDR1 MNHEY and CDR2 SVGAGI. The V and J ends lost 2 bases and 10 bases respectively, with 18 bases between them. The CDR3 nucleotides read TGTGCCAGCAGTTACACCGGGACAGTAGCGGGCGAGCAGTTCTTC. This translates into CASSYTGTVAGEQFF.

This clonotype appeared many times. The chain carries TRBV7-8 and TRBJ2-3; no firm D call. The germline CDR1 and CDR2 sequences are SGHVS and FQNEAQ. The CDR3 has 13 amino acids. V was clipped by 2 bases and J by 5 bases, with 8 bases between them. For the CDR3, the DNA is TGTGCCAGCAGCTTACTATTGGGAGATACGCAGTATTTT. It specifies CASSLLLGDTQYF.

This clonotype has ten or more counts. The chain has TRBV20-1 and TRBJ2-7; D unclear. Germline assignment: CDR1 DFQATT and CDR2 SNEGSKA (reference sequence). The CDR3 runs 14 residues. V lost 4 bases, J lost 3 bases, and 16 bases lay in between. The CDR3 region is CSATGPSRLYEQYF. CDR3 DNA sequence: TGCAGTGCTACCGGGCCCAGTAGGCTCTACGAGCAGTACTTC.

V is TRBV20-1 and J is TRBJ2-5, with a tentative D call TRBD2 (6 bases). Germline loops: CDR1 DFQATT, CDR2 SNEGSKA (reference sequence). With 0 bases removed from V and 10 bases from J, the gap between germline ends came to 9 bases. The CDR3 runs to 11 residues. The CDR3: CSAREWGDQYF. Here the CDR3 DNA reads TGCAGTGCTAGAGAGTGGGGGGACCAGTACTTC.

This clonotype turned up a few times. The J gene is TRBJ2-7, the V gene TRBV25-1, with TRBD1 matching 8 bases. Germline values: CDR1 MGHDK, CDR2 SYGVNS. The trim removed 4 bases at V and 0 bases at J, leaving 8 bases unmatched. CDR3 length: 16 amino acids. CDR3 region: CASSVSGGYHSYEQYF. The CDR3 DNA follows: TGTGCCAGCAGTGTCTCAGGGGGCTACCACTCCTACGAGCAGTACTTC.

This clonotype was seen many times. The chain recombines TRBV27 with TRBJ2-7, with D perhaps TRBD1 (5 bases). The CDR3 contains 13 residues. Trimming shortened V by 4 bases and J by 0 bases, and 7 bases separated the two germline ends. CDR1 MNHEY and CDR2 SMNVEV come from the germline V gene (reference sequence). Written as DNA, the CDR3 is TGTGCCAGCAGTTCCCAGGGCTCCTACGAGCAGTACTTC. Amino acids: CASSSQGSYEQYF.

This clonotype was recorded at least ten times. As DNA, the CDR3 is TGTGCCGTTACGGTTTTAGAGACCCAGTACTTC. This gives the protein CAVTVLETQYF. The rearrangement links TRBV6-1 to TRBJ2-5; D is ambiguous. There are 11 residues in the CDR3. Deletions cut 11 bases from V and 4 bases from J, with 11 bases between. Germline V gene lookup returns CDR1 MNHNS and CDR2 SASEGT.

The CDR3 bases are TGCAGCGTTGAAGACGACGACAGGGGCGGGTCTGAAGCTTTCTTT. It codes for CSVEDDDRGGSEAFF. The chain uses TRBV29-1 and TRBJ1-1; the match to TRBD1 covers 8 bases. The CDR3 has 15 amino acids. Germline V gives CDR1 SQVTM, CDR2 ANQGSEA. The V and J ends lost 0 bases and 6 bases, in that order; junction bases with no gene match: 9.

This clonotype was observed many times. The chain carries TRBV12-3 or TRBV12-4 and TRBJ2-3; unclear D gene. Deletions cut 8 bases from V and 8 bases from J, with 11 bases between. The CDR3 spans 11 residues. The CDR3 sequence: CASGSRSTQYF. The CDR3 bases are TGTGCCAGCGGGTCCAGAAGTACGCAGTATTTT.

V usage is TRBV27 and J usage is TRBJ1-5, with 7 bases lining up with TRBD1. CDR3 length: 14 amino acids. Germline CDR1 reads MNHEY; CDR2 reads SMNVEV (reference sequence). Trimming removed 7 bases from V and 4 bases from J; junction bases left unmatched: 7. The CDR3 reads CASTGGGANQPQHF. The CDR3 region has the DNA TGTGCCAGCACAGGGGGGGGCGCGAATCAGCCCCAGCATTTT.

The chain carries TRBV7-9 and TRBJ2-3, with D unresolved. The V end lost 3 bases, the J end lost 3 bases, and 10 bases lay between the germline ends. Germline lookup yields CDR1 SEHNR and CDR2 FQNEAQ (reference sequence). The CDR3 loop spans 14 amino acids. In DNA form, the CDR3 reads TGTGCCAGCAGCTTTGAGACCAATACAGATACGCAGTATTTT. This encodes CASSFETNTDTQYF.

This sequence joins TRBV7-2 and TRBJ2-3; unclear D gene. Germline V CDR1 and CDR2: SGHTA, FQGNSA. Trimming pared 3 bases from V and 0 bases from J, leaving 10 bases between. The CDR3 sequence is 15 residues long. This CDR3 is CASSFFGSSTDTQYF. Here the CDR3 DNA reads TGTGCCAGCAGCTTCTTCGGATCTAGCACAGATACGCAGTATTTT.

This clonotype was seen a handful of times. V gene TRBV3-1 combines with J gene TRBJ2-2, with TRBD2 matching over 8 bases. CDR3 length equals 18 residues. Trimming cost V 4 bases and J 3 bases; bases outside gene matches: 13. From germline, CDR1 is LGHDT and CDR2 YNNKEL (reference sequence). Here the CDR3 DNA reads TGTGCCAGCAGCCCCCGCCCGGGACTAGTTTTGGACACCGGGGAGCTGTTTTTT. It encodes CASSPRPGLVLDTGELFF.

This clonotype turned up a few times. This chain uses TRBV2 with TRBJ2-1, with D uncertain. Germline V gene data show CDR1 as SNHLY and CDR2 as FYNNEI. The CDR3 extends over 13 amino acids. Trimming pared 10 bases from V and 3 bases from J, leaving 13 bases between. CDR3: CAIRGAGYNEQFF. The CDR3 region has the DNA TGTGCCATCCGAGGAGCAGGCTACAATGAGCAGTTCTTC. The full variable domain, its missing parts supplied by reference TRBV2 and TRBJ2-1, is EPEVTQTPSHQVTQMGQEVILRCVPISNHLYFYWYRQILGQKVEFLVSFYNNEISEKSEIFDDQFSVERPDGSNFTLKIRSTKLEDSAMYFCAIRGAGYNEQFFGPGTRLTVL.

The table lists this clonotype with many counts. This chain uses TRBV20-1 with TRBJ2-3; D may match TRBD1 or TRBD2 (5 bases each). This CDR3 has 14 amino acids. Looked up from germline, CDR1 is DFQATT and CDR2 is SNEGSKA (reference sequence). The V gene lost 5 bases and the J gene lost 6 bases, with 18 bases spanning the gap. The DNA for the CDR3 is TGCAGTGCTGGTTTCCCGGGACGAACCGATACGCAGTATTTT. Amino acids: CSAGFPGRTDTQYF.

This chain's CDR3 is CASSLALSRGPYGYTF. The CDR3 nucleotides read TGTGCCAGCAGCTTAGCCCTTTCCCGGGGGCCCTATGGCTACACCTTC. The J gene is TRBJ1-2, the V gene TRBV7-8; D is perhaps TRBD1 (6 bases). Germline lookup yields CDR1 SGHVS and CDR2 FQNEAQ. V lost 0 bases and J 4 bases, leaving 15 bases between the germline ends. This CDR3 region has 16 residues. The full variable domain, completed using reference TRBV7-8 and TRBJ1-2, is GAGVSQSPRYKVAKRGQDVALRCDPISGHVSLFWYQQALGQGPEFLTYFQNEAQLDKSGLPSDRFFAERPEGSVSTLKIQRTQQEDSAVYLCASSLALSRGPYGYTFGSGTRLTVV.

The sample holds a few counts of this clonotype. The chain recombines TRBV11-2 with TRBJ1-2, with 7 bases that match TRBD1. Germline CDR1 and CDR2: SGHAT and FQNNGV. The CDR3 runs 11 residues. With V trimmed by 8 bases and J by 9 bases, 6 bases remained unmatched. The CDR3 loop reads CASARGVSYTF. The CDR3 nucleotides read TGTGCCAGCGCCAGGGGGGTCAGCTACACCTTC.

Only a few counts were recorded for this clonotype. V usage is TRBV5-6 and J usage is TRBJ1-1, with a tentative D call TRBD1 (5 bases). Germline CDR1 reads SGHDT; CDR2 reads YYEEEE. The CDR3 length is 13 residues. Trimming cost V 2 bases and J 5 bases, with 10 bases left between them. The CDR3 DNA follows: TGTGCCAGCAGCTTACAAAGGGGTACTGAAGCTTTCTTT. It yields the protein CASSLQRGTEAFF.

This clonotype occurred a few times. This sequence joins TRBV9 and TRBJ2-1, with TRBD1 identical over 11 bases. This CDR3 has 15 residues. Germline trimming cut 3 bases from V and 6 bases from J; bases unmatched to any gene: 5. CDR1 is SGDLS, CDR2 YYNGEE, per germline. CDR3 region: CASSAAGTGGNEQFF. DNA of the CDR3: TGTGCCAGCAGCGCCGCCGGGACAGGGGGCAATGAGCAGTTCTTC. Full variable domain (remainder filled in from reference TRBV9 and TRBJ2-1): DSGVTQTPKHLITATGQRVTLRCSPRSGDLSVYWYQQSLDQGLQFLIQYYNGEERAKGNILERFSAQQFPDLHSELNLSSLELGDSALYFCASSAAGTGGNEQFFGPGTRLTVL.

This clonotype was detected only a few times. The chain joins TRBV5-1 to TRBJ2-7, with D perhaps TRBD1 or TRBD2 (5 bases each). The germline V and J ends were trimmed by 3 bases and 3 bases, with 13 bases remaining between them. Germline loops: CDR1 SGHRS, CDR2 YFSETQ. The CDR3 sequence is 14 residues long. The CDR3 here is CASSSGTQSYEQYF. Written as DNA, the CDR3 is TGCGCCAGCAGCTCCGGGACGCAGAGCTACGAGCAGTACTTC.

At least ten counts were recorded for this clonotype. The chain links TRBV7-9 to TRBJ1-2, with no clear D. The germline gives CDR1 SEHNR, CDR2 FQNEAQ (reference sequence). CDR3 size: 16 residues. Between the trimmed V and J ends, which lost 0 bases and 4 bases, there was a span of 15 bases. In nucleotides, the CDR3 is TGTGCCAGCAGCTTAGCGCTTGGGGTGAGAAGCTATGGCTACACCTTC. Encoded protein: CASSLALGVRSYGYTF.